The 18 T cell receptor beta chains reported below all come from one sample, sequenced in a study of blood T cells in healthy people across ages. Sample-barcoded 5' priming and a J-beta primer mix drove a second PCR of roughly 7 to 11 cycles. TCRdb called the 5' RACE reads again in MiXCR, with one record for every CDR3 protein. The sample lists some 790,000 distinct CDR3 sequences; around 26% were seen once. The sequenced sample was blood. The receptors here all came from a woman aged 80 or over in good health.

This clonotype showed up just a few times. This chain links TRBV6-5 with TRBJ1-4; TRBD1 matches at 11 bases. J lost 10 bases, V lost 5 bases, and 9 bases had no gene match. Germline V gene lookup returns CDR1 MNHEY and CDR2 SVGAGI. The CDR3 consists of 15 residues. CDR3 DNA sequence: TGTGCCAGCAGTCCCACCGGGACAGGGGGAGGAAAACTGTTTTTT. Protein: CASSPTGTGGGKLFF.

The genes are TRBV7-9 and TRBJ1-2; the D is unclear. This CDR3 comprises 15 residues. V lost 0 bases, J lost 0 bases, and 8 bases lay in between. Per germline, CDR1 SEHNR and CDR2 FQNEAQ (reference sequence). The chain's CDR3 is CASSLAGKANYGYTF. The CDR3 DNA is TGTGCCAGCAGCTTAGCTGGGAAAGCTAACTATGGCTACACCTTC.

CDR3 in DNA: TGCGCCAGCAGCCAACAACCTTCAGGGGGGGCGTATAATTCACCCCTCCACTTT. Protein: CASSQQPSGGAYNSPLHF. The genes are TRBV4-3 and TRBJ1-6, with TRBD1 matching over 7 bases. The ends lost 2 bases at V and 4 bases at J; junction bases unmatched: 11. The germline gives CDR1 LGHNA, CDR2 YSLEER. CDR3 length: 18 residues.

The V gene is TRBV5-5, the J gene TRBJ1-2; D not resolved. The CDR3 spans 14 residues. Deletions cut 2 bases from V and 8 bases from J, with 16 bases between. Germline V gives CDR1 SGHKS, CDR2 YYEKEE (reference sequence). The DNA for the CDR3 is TGTGCCAGCAGCTTTCCCGGAGGTCTTAGCGGCTACACCTTC. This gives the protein CASSFPGGLSGYTF.

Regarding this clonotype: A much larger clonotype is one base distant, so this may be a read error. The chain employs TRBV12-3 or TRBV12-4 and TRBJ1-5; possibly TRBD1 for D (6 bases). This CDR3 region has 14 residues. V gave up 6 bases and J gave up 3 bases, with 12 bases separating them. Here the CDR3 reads CASSHTGNNQPQHF. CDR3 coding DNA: TGTGCCAGCAGCCATACAGGGAACAATCAGCCCCAGCATTTT.

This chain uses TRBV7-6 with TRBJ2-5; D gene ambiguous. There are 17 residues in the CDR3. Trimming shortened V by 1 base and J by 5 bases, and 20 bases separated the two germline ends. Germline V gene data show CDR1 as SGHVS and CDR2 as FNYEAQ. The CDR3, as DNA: TGTGCCAGCAGCTTAGAAGCCTTAGTATGGGGTACGGAGACCCAGTACTTC. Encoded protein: CASSLEALVWGTETQYF.

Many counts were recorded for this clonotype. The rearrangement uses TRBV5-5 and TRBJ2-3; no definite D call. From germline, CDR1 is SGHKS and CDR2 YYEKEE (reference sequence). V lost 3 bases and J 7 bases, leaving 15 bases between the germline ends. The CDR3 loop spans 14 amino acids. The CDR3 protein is CASSSKVTGNTQYF. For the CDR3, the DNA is TGTGCCAGCAGCTCTAAAGTGACTGGGAATACGCAGTATTTT.

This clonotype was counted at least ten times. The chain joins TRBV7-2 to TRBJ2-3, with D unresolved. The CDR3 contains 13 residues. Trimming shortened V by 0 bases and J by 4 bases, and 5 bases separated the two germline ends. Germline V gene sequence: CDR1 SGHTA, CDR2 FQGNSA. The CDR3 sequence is CASSLAGPDTQYF. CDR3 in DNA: TGTGCCAGCAGCTTAGCCGGCCCAGATACGCAGTATTTT.

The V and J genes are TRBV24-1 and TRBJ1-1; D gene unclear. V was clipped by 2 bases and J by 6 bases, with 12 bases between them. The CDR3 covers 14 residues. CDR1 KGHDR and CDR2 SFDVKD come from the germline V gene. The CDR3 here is CATSDWRGWSEAFF. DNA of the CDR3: TGTGCCACCAGTGATTGGCGAGGGTGGTCTGAAGCTTTCTTT.

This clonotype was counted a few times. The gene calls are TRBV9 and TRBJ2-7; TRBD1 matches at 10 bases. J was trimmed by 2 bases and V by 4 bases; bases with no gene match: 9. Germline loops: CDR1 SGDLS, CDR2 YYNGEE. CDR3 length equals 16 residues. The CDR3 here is CASSHPGTGDPYEQYF. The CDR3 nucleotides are TGTGCCAGCAGCCACCCCGGGACAGGGGACCCCTACGAGCAGTACTTC.

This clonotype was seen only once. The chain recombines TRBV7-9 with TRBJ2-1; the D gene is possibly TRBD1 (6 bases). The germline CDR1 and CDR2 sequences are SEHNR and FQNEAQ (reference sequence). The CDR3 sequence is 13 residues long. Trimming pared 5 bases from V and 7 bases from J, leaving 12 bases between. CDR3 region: CASSQMGANEQFF. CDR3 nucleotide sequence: TGTGCCAGCAGCCAAATGGGGGCGAATGAGCAGTTCTTC.

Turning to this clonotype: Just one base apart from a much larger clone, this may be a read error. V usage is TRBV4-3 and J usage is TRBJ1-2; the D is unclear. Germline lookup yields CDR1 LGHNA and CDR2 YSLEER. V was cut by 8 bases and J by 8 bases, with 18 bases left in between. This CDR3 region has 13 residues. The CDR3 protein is CASCPPGSRGYTF. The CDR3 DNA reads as TGCGCCAGCTGCCCCCCAGGATCCAGGGGCTACACCTTC.

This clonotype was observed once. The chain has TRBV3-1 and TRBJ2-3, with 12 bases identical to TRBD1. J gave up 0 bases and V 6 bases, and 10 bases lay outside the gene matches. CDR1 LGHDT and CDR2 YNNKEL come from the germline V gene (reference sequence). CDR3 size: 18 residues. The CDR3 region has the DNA TGTGCCAGCAGTTCCGGGACAGGGGGCACCCCTAGCACAGATACGCAGTATTTT. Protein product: CASSSGTGGTPSTDTQYF.

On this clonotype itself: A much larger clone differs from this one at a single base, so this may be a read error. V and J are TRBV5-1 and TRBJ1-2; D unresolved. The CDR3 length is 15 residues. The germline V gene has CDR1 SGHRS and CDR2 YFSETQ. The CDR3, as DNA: TGCGCCAGCGGCTTGGGAGGAAACTCCATCTATGGCTACACCTTC. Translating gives CASGLGGNSIYGYTF. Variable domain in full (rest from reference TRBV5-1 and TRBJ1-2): KAGVTQTPRYLIKTRGQQVTLSCSPISGHRSVSWYQQTPGQGLQFLFEYFSETQRNKGNFPGRFSGRQFSNSRSEMNVSTLELGDSALYLCASGLGGNSIYGYTFGSGTRLTVV.

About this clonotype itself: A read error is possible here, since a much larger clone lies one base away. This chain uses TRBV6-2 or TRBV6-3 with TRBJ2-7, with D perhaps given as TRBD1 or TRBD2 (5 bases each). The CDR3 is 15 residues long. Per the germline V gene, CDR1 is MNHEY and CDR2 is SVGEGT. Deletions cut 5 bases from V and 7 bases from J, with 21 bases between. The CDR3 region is CASSGNLWGLNEQYF. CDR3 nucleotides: TGTGCCAGCAGTGGGAACCTTTGGGGGTTGAATGAGCAGTACTTC.

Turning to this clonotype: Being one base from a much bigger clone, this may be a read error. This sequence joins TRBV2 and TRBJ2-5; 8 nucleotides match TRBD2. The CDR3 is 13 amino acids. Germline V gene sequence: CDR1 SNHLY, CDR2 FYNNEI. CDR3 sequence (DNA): TGTGCCGGCAGTGAATTAGCGGGGGAGACCCAGTACTTC. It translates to CAGSELAGETQYF.

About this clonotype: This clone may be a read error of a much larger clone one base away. In nucleotides, the CDR3 is TGTGTCAGCAGCCCATGGCAGGGGGCGGGATATGGCTACACCTTC. It yields the protein CVSSPWQGAGYGYTF. The rearrangement joins TRBV9 to TRBJ1-2, with 8 bases matching TRBD1. This CDR3 comprises 15 residues. In germline, CDR1 is SGDLS, CDR2 YYNGEE.

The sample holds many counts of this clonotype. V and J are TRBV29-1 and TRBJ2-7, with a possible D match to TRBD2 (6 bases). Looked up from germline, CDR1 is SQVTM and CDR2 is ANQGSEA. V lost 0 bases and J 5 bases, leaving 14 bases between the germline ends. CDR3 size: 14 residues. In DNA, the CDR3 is TGCAGCGTTGAAGATCAGGCGGGGATCGACGAGCAGTACTTC. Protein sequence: CSVEDQAGIDEQYF.